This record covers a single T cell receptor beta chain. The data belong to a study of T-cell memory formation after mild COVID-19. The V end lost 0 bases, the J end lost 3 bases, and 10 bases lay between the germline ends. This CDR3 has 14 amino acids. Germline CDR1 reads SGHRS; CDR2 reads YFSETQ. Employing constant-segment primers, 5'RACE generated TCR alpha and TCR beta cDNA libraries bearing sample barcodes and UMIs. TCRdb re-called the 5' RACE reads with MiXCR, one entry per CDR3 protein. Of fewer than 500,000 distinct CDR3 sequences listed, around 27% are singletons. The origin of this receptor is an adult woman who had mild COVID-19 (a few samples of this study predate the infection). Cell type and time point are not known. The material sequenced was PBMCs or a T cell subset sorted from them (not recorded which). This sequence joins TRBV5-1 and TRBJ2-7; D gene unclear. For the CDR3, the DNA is TGCGCCAGCAGCTTGGGATCGTACAGCTACGAGCAGTACTTC. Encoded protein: CASSLGSYSYEQYF.